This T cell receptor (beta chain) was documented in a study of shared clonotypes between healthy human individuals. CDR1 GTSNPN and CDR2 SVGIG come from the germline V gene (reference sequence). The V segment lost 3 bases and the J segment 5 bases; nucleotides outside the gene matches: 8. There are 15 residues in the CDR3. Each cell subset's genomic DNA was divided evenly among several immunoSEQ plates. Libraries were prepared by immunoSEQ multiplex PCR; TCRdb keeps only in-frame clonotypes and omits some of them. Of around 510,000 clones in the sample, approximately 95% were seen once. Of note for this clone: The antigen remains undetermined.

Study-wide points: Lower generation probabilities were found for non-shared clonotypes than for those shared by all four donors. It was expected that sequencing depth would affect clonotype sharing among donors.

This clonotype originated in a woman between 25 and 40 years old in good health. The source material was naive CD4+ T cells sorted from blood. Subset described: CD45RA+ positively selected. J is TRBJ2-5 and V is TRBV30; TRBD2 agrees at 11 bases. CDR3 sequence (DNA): TGTGCCTGGAGCATTACTAGCGGGAGCGGGGAGACCCAGTACTTC. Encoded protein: CAWSITSGSGETQYF.